A selection of T cell receptor beta chains follows, all from one sample in a study of control samples from healthy donors and cancer patients. Sequencing was performed with immunoSEQ multiplex PCR; in TCRdb, only in-frame clones are kept and a portion is missing. The repertoire consists of about 80,000 clones, with under 90% occurring once and the leading ten covering around 5.1%. Material for sequencing was blood. The receptors were gathered from a man in his fifties in good health. Both conserved end residues are part of each CDR3. A D gene is named only where the DNA matches it firmly. Part of the rows lack a size; the others show once, few, many or a class for expanded clones.

cdr3_length,clone_size,v_call,j_call,d_call,cdr3_nt,cdr3_aa
15,.,TRBV9,TRBJ2-7,TRBD2,TGTGCCAGCAGCGCCAGACTAGCGGGGTCCTACGAGCAGTACTTC,CASSARLAGSYEQYF
13,.,TRBV15,TRBJ1-1,.,TGTGCCACCAGTAATGTATTGAACACTGAAGCTTTCTTT,CATSNVLNTEAFF
16,.,TRBV6-5,TRBJ1-2,.,TGTGCCAGCAGTTATTCAGTCGGAGAATTCCCCTATGGCTACACCTTC,CASSYSVGEFPYGYTF
15,.,TRBV18,TRBJ2-3,TRBD2,TGTGCCAGCTCCCCTTTAGCGGGGAGCACAGATACGCAGTATTTT,CASSPLAGSTDTQYF
15,.,TRBV7-9,TRBJ1-1,.,TGTGCCAGCAGCCTCCCGACGGGTGTGAAGACTGAAGCTTTCTTT,CASSLPTGVKTEAFF
14,.,TRBV5-5,TRBJ1-2,.,TGTGCCAGCGGCGAGAGGACCGATTTTTATGGCTACACCTTC,CASGERTDFYGYTF
13,.,TRBV27,TRBJ1-2,.,TGTGCCAGCAGCCCACGACAGAACTATGGCTACACCTTC,CASSPRQNYGYTF
12,.,TRBV4-1,TRBJ1-1,.,TGCGCCAGCAGCCTTATACAGGGACAAGCTTTCTTT,CASSLIQGQAFF
15,.,TRBV5-1,TRBJ1-5,.,TGCGCCAGCAGCTTGGATGGGGCCGGCAATCAGCCCCAGCATTTT,CASSLDGAGNQPQHF
13,once,TRBV7-7,TRBJ1-1,.,TGTGCCAGCAGCGCTGACCGGGATACTGAAGCTTTCTTT,CASSADRDTEAFF
15,.,TRBV29-1,TRBJ2-5,.,TGCAGCGTCCCTCTGGGGGACGGGGACCATGGGGCCCAGTACTTC,CSVPLGDGDHGAQYF
18,.,TRBV12-2,TRBJ2-1,.,TGTGCAAGTCGCTTAGTTAGGGTAGTGCCAGGGGTGAATCCTGAGCAGTTCTTC,CASRLVRVVPGVNPEQFF
16,.,TRBV28,TRBJ2-5,.,TGTGCCAGCAGTGTTAGACCTTTTGGAAATGCGGAGACCCAGTACTTC,CASSVRPFGNAETQYF
15,.,TRBV6-6,TRBJ2-4,.,TGTGCCAGCACCATCTTGCTGGGGGAACAAAACATTCAGTACTTC,CASTILLGEQNIQYF
14,.,TRBV2,TRBJ2-2,.,TGTGCCAGCTGCGGGACAACGAACACCGGGGAGCTGTTTTTT,CASCGTTNTGELFF
18,.,TRBV5-1,TRBJ1-4,.,TGCGCCAGCAGCCAACTGGACAGCGTTTCCGCAACTAATGAAAAACTGTTTTTT,CASSQLDSVSATNEKLFF
11,.,TRBV10-1,TRBJ2-3,TRBD1,TGCGCCACACAGGGGTCGGATACGCAGTATTTT,CATQGSDTQYF
18,.,TRBV5-1,TRBJ2-6,.,TGCGCCAGCAGCTTGTTTGTAACGGGGTCCTCTGGGGCCAACGTCCTGACTTTC,CASSLFVTGSSGANVLTF
17,.,TRBV14,TRBJ1-1,TRBD1,TGTGCCAGCAGCCAACGCCAGGGGGCAAATTGGAGGGAGGAAGCTTTCTTT,CASSQRQGANWREEAFF
14,.,TRBV28,TRBJ2-5,.,TGTGCCAGCAGTATAGGGACACTACAAGAGACCCAGTACTTC,CASSIGTLQETQYF
14,once,TRBV28,TRBJ2-7,TRBD2,TGTGCCAGCAGGGGGACTAGCGGCTCCTACGAGCAGTACTTC,CASRGTSGSYEQYF
14,.,TRBV18,TRBJ1-1,.,TGTGCCAGCTCACCACCTCCAGCTGGGACTGAAGCTTTCTTT,CASSPPPAGTEAFF
17,.,TRBV27,TRBJ1-1,.,TGTGCCAGCAGTTTGGCTGGGACCCCCTCCGGCTCCACTGAAGCTTTCTTT,CASSLAGTPSGSTEAFF
15,.,TRBV5-5,TRBJ1-5,.,TGTGCCAGCACCTTGATGGGGGACGGCAATCAGCCCCAGCATTTT,CASTLMGDGNQPQHF
12,.,TRBV24-1,TRBJ2-3,.,TGTGCCACCAGTGATGCATTGGATACGCAGTATTTT,CATSDALDTQYF
15,.,TRBV18,TRBJ2-5,.,TGTGCCAGCTCACCTCACCCCGTACAGGCAGAGACCCAGTACTTC,CASSPHPVQAETQYF
11,.,TRBV20-1,TRBJ1-1,.,TGCAGTGCCCCTATGGGGACTGAAGCTTTCTTT,CSAPMGTEAFF
13,.,TRBV12-3/TRBV12-4,TRBJ2-7,.,TGTGCCAGCAGTTTGGTACTGAACTACGAGCAGTACTTC,CASSLVLNYEQYF
11,.,TRBV30,TRBJ2-5,.,TGTGCCTGGAGTTCTCCTATGGGACAGTACTTC,CAWSSPMGQYF
15,.,TRBV27,TRBJ1-1,.,TGTGCCAGCAGTTTATCTCCAGGGGCCCTTACTGAAGCTTTCTTT,CASSLSPGALTEAFF
13,.,TRBV19,TRBJ2-7,.,TGTGCCAGTAGTATAAACCTTCTCAACGAGCAGTACTTC,CASSINLLNEQYF
15,.,TRBV2,TRBJ2-7,TRBD1,TGTGCCAGCAGCAAAGACAGGGTGGTAACCTACGAGCAGTACTTC,CASSKDRVVTYEQYF
15,.,TRBV24-1,TRBJ2-7,.,TGTGCCACCAGTGTAAAGGGGGATGGCTCCTACGAGCAGTACTTC,CATSVKGDGSYEQYF
13,.,TRBV7-9,TRBJ2-5,.,TGTGCCAGCAAGAGACAGGGAGGGGAGACCCAGTACTTC,CASKRQGGETQYF
16,.,TRBV18,TRBJ1-6,.,TGTGCCAGCTCACCACCGGGCAGGGGTAATAATTCACCCCTCCACTTT,CASSPPGRGNNSPLHF
16,once,TRBV29-1,TRBJ2-5,TRBD1,TGCAGCGTTGAAATGGGGACAGGGAAGGCGGGCGAGACCCAGTACTTC,CSVEMGTGKAGETQYF
14,.,TRBV2,TRBJ1-5,.,TGTGCCAGCAGGGGGACGGGTAGGGGTCAGCCCCAGCATTTT,CASRGTGRGQPQHF
13,.,TRBV9,TRBJ2-3,.,TGTGCCAGCAGCGTAGGTCCAATAGATACGCAGTATTTT,CASSVGPIDTQYF
15,.,TRBV7-8,TRBJ1-5,.,TGTGCCAGCAGCTTAGTTGGGACAAACAATCAGCCCCAGCATTTT,CASSLVGTNNQPQHF
15,.,TRBV6-5,TRBJ2-2,TRBD2,TGTGCCAGCGCCCGGGGGGGGTTCGACACCGGGGAGCTGTTTTTT,CASARGGFDTGELFF
13,.,TRBV12-3/TRBV12-4,TRBJ2-7,.,TGTGCCAGCCGACTCGTGGGGGTCGACGAGCAGTACTTC,CASRLVGVDEQYF
13,.,TRBV30,TRBJ1-6,.,TGTGCCTGGAGTGTGCAGGAAAATTCACCCCTCCACTTT,CAWSVQENSPLHF
13,.,TRBV12-3/TRBV12-4,TRBJ2-6,.,TGTGCCAGCTCCAGTCCTGGGGCCAACGTCCTGACTTTC,CASSSPGANVLTF
14,.,TRBV6-4,TRBJ2-3,TRBD1,TGTGCCAGCAGCCGGGACAGTAGCACAGATACGCAGTATTTT,CASSRDSSTDTQYF
13,.,TRBV18,TRBJ1-2,.,TGTGCCAGCTCACCACGGGACGATCATGGCTACACCTTC,CASSPRDDHGYTF
16,once,TRBV27,TRBJ2-1,.,TGTGCCAGCAGTTTATTAAGGGTTGGAGGATACAATGAGCAGTTCTTC,CASSLLRVGGYNEQFF
16,.,TRBV9,TRBJ2-2,.,TGTGCCAGCAGCGTAAGGGGGGACAGGAACACCGGGGAGCTGTTTTTT,CASSVRGDRNTGELFF
16,.,TRBV9,TRBJ2-5,TRBD1,TGTGCCAGCAGCGTTGGGACAGGCTGGCAGGGAGAGACCCAGTACTTC,CASSVGTGWQGETQYF
13,.,TRBV10-2,TRBJ1-1,TRBD1,TGCGCCAGCAGGGACAGGGCGGACACTGAAGCTTTCTTT,CASRDRADTEAFF
14,.,TRBV30,TRBJ2-2,.,TGTGCCTGGGGCCGCCAAGGAAACACCGGGGAGCTGTTTTTT,CAWGRQGNTGELFF
14,once,TRBV11-2,TRBJ2-2,.,TGTGCCAGCAGCCCGTGGCTGCGCGGCGGGGAGCTGTTTTTT,CASSPWLRGGELFF
14,.,TRBV3-1/TRBV3-2,TRBJ2-3,TRBD2,TGTGCCAGCAGAGCGGGACGCTTCACAGATACGCAGTATTTT,CASRAGRFTDTQYF
12,few,TRBV6-5,TRBJ1-6,TRBD1,TGTACTACAGGGGCCTATAATTCACCCCTCCACTTT,CTTGAYNSPLHF
15,.,TRBV5-1,TRBJ2-5,.,TGCGCCAGCAGCTCTACTAGGGGGGACCAAGAGACCCAGTACTTC,CASSSTRGDQETQYF
11,.,TRBV12-3/TRBV12-4,TRBJ1-2,.,TGTGCCAGCAGTTCGGGCGATGGCTACACCTTC,CASSSGDGYTF
15,.,TRBV7-9,TRBJ2-2,TRBD1,TGTGCCAGCAGCTCAACCGAAACAGGGGCCGGGGAGCTGTTTTTT,CASSSTETGAGELFF
16,few,TRBV4-1,TRBJ1-2,TRBD1,TGCGCCAGCAGCCAAGGGGGACAGGGGGGATACGGTGGCTACACCTTC,CASSQGGQGGYGGYTF